This T cell receptor beta chain was captured in a study of blood T cell repertoires in COVID-19. Method: immunoSEQ multiplex PCR; TCRdb's copy keeps in-frame clones and lacks some. The sample lists roughly 120,000 clones; over 60% were seen once. Trimming pared 6 bases from V and 11 bases from J, leaving 7 bases between. The CDR3 sequence is 8 residues long. Per germline, CDR1 DFQATT and CDR2 SNEGSKA (reference sequence). This TCR came from a woman over 75 with acute or convalescent COVID-19. The sample consisted of peripheral blood. The chain uses TRBV20-1 and TRBJ1-1; a weak D match, TRBD1 (5 bases). CDR3 coding DNA: TGCAGTGCAGGGGTCGCTTTCTTT. Translated, it gives CSAGVAFF.